The 8 T cell receptor beta chains in this list originate from one sample, sequenced in a study of T cells in localized non-small cell lung cancer. Generated by immunoSEQ multiplex PCR, the TCRdb table keeps only in-frame clones and is missing some. The sample yields 30,000 to 50,000 clones, 75% to 85% seen once. Sequenced material: PBMCs, taken before any cancer treatment. The receptors shown here come from a woman aged 35 to 70 with stage II squamous cell lung carcinoma.

This CDR3 reads CASSLGGTATNYGYTF. CDR3 coding DNA: TGTGCCAGCAGCTTAGGGGGGACAGCTACAAACTATGGCTACACCTTC. The V and J genes are TRBV11-2 and TRBJ1-2, with 7 bases matching TRBD1. J gave up 2 bases and V 1 base, and 7 bases lay outside the gene matches. The CDR3 is 16 amino acids. Germline values: CDR1 SGHAT, CDR2 FQNNGV.

This chain connects TRBV15 to TRBJ2-2, with a tentative D call TRBD1 (6 bases). The germline V and J ends were trimmed by 0 bases and 3 bases, with 11 bases remaining between them. From germline, CDR1 is LNHNV and CDR2 YYDKDF (reference sequence). CDR3 length equals 16 residues. CDR3 coding DNA: TGTGCCACCAGCAGAGATCAGTCAGGGGACACCGGGGAGCTGTTTTTT. It translates to CATSRDQSGDTGELFF.

The V call is TRBV7-9, the J call TRBJ1-1, with D perhaps matching TRBD1 (5 bases). Germline CDR1 reads SEHNR; CDR2 reads FQNEAQ (reference sequence). CDR3 length: 16 residues. The ends were cut back, 3 bases at V and 6 bases at J, with 20 bases in the middle. Here the CDR3 DNA reads TGTGCCAGCAGCTTTGGTCAGGGTGTCGGTCGCGCTGAAGCTTTCTTT. Translating it yields CASSFGQGVGRAEAFF.

The count of this clone is one. The gene calls are TRBV28 and TRBJ1-2; the match to TRBD1 covers 7 bases. Germline V gene lookup returns CDR1 MDHEN and CDR2 SYDVKM. The CDR3 runs to 16 residues. Germline trimming cut 3 bases from V and 4 bases from J; bases unmatched to any gene: 11. CDR3 sequence reads: CASSLGDSSQFYGYTF. Written as DNA, the CDR3 is TGTGCCAGCAGTTTGGGGGACAGTTCTCAGTTCTATGGCTACACCTTC.

This chain joins TRBV5-6 and TRBJ2-1, with TRBD2 matching over 9 bases. CDR1 is SGHDT and CDR2 is YYEEEE in the germline V gene. The CDR3 is made up of 17 amino acids. V was clipped by 4 bases and J by 9 bases; unmatched bases: 17. The CDR3 loop reads CASSLVKLVLAGSEQFF. The CDR3 DNA is TGTGCCAGCAGCCTGGTAAAATTAGTGCTAGCGGGAAGTGAGCAGTTCTTC.

This chain connects TRBV2 to TRBJ1-4; tentative D call: TRBD1 (6 bases). CDR1 SNHLY and CDR2 FYNNEI come from the germline V gene. The CDR3 contains 14 residues. Trimming left V 7 bases short and J 2 bases short, with 11 bases between. The CDR3 bases are TGTGCCAGCAAAACAGGGAACACTAATGAAAAACTGTTTTTT. This sequence encodes CASKTGNTNEKLFF.

The chain uses TRBV27 and TRBJ2-3; 7 bases match TRBD2. There are 13 residues in the CDR3. Germline lookup yields CDR1 MNHEY and CDR2 SMNVEV (reference sequence). Trimming removed 2 bases from V and 4 bases from J; junction bases left unmatched: 0. CDR3 residues: CASSLAGADTQYF. The CDR3 DNA sequence: TGTGCCAGCAGTTTAGCGGGAGCAGATACGCAGTATTTT.

The chain recombines TRBV18 with TRBJ2-7; no clear D. Germline assignment: CDR1 KGHSH and CDR2 LQKENI. This CDR3 has 12 amino acids. V dropped 3 bases and J dropped 0 bases, with 3 bases sitting between them. The CDR3 nucleotides are TGTGCCAGCTCACCCAACTCCTACGAGCAGTACTTC. This encodes CASSPNSYEQYF.